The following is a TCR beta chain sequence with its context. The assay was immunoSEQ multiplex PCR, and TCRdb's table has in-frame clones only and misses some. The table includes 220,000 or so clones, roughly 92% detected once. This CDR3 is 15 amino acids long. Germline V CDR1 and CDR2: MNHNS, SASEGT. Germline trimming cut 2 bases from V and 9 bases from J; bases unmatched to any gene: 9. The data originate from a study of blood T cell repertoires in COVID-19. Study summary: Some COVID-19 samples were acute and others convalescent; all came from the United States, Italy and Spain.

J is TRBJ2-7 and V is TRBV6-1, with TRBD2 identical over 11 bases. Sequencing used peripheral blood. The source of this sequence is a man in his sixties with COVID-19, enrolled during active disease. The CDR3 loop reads CASSEKGTSGGGQYF. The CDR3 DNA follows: TGTGCCAGCAGTGAAAAGGGGACTAGCGGCGGCGGGCAGTACTTC.